The source of this T cell receptor (beta chain) is a study of cytomegalovirus exposure and HLA in healthy donors. V lost 0 bases to trimming and J lost 9 bases; unmatched junction nucleotides: 9. The CDR3 consists of 16 residues. CDR1 is LNHNV, CDR2 YYDKDF, per germline (reference sequence). The PCR made use of 60 Vbeta and 13 Jbeta primers. Profiling relied on immunoSEQ multiplex PCR, and the TCRdb table lists in-frame clones only, not all of them. The table includes about 130,000 clones, about 83% detected once. This chain joins TRBV15 and TRBJ2-1; 9 bases align to TRBD2. This TCR was recovered from a woman aged 40 to 50 in good health and CMV-seropositive. The specimen was PBMCs. The CDR3 DNA is TGTGCCACCAGCAGAGATCAAAGACTAGCGGTGGTTGAGCAGTTCTTC. Encoded protein: CATSRDQRLAVVEQFF.